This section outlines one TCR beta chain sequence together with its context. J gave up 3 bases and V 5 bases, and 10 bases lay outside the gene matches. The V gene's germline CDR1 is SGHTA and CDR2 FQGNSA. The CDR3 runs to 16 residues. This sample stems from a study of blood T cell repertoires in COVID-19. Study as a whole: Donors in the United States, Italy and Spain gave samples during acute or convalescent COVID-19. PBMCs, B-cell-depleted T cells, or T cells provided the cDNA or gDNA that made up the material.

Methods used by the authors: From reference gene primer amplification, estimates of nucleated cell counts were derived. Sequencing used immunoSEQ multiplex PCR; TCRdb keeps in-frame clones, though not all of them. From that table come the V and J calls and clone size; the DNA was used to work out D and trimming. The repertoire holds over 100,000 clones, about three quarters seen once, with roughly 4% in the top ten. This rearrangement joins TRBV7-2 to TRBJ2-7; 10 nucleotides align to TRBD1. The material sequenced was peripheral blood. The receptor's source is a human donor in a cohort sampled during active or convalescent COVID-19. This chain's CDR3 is CASSPSTGGGFYEQYF. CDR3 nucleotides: TGTGCCAGCAGCCCCTCGACAGGGGGCGGGTTCTACGAGCAGTACTTC.